This note documents a single TCR beta chain sequence. This clone was recorded once. Its recognized antigen is unknown. No much larger clone is present one base from it, and per-base qualities are unavailable. The data originate from a study of blood T cell repertoires in COVID-19 (dated by TCRdb to the early 2020s). In terms of the full investigation: Samples covering the acute and convalescent phases of COVID-19 were provided by collaborators in the United States, Italy and Spain. The material from the prospective study consisted of cDNA or gDNA derived from T cells, B-cell-depleted T cells, or PBMCs. The dataset comprised deeply sampled blood TCRbeta repertoires from subjects exposed to, actively infected with, or recovered from COVID-19. A freely available public database, intended as a resource for researchers studying the immune response to SARS-CoV-2, is where the repertoires were released. Samples were obtained from the ongoing ImmuneRACE study (first 160 participants) and from over 1,000 subjects provided by 6 global collaborators. Nearly every sample came with metadata listing a de-identified subject ID, COVID-19 status, age in years and sex. Where available, HLA class I and class II types were taken from metadata supplied by the sample provider and were not determined by assay-based typing. On the study overall, not on this receptor specifically: The amount of clinical and demographic metadata varied by source and participant and was provided uncurated.

V is pared back by 5 bases and J by 8 bases, with 19 bases lying between the germline termini. The CDR1 and CDR2 encoded by the germline V gene (reference sequence) are LGHDT and YNNKEL. The CDR3 contains 16 residues, cysteine and phenylalanine counted. Only the CDR3 portion is preserved as DNA: 48 bases, with reading frame beginning at the first base. Each collaborating institution followed its own protocols to collect whole blood in K2EDTA tubes. For TCRbeta analysis, collaborators shipped samples in one of three forms: frozen whole blood, isolated PBMCs, or DNA extracted from either of those sample types. TCRbeta CDR3 regions were amplified from genomic DNA by means of the immunoSEQ Assay, a bias-controlled multiplex PCR. Concerning the study's data processing: The number of nucleated cells in each sample was estimated from the amplification of reference gene primers within the assay. Sequence reads were collapsed and filtered to measure the absolute abundance of every unique TCRbeta CDR3 rearrangement. For each sample, productive Simpson clonality was calculated as the square root of Simpson's diversity index across productive rearrangements. The immuneACCESS repertoire file appears here via TCRdb, limited to in-frame rearrangements. These files lack a portion of the clones; in checked studies, under half of the deficit traces to unresolved V genes, and the cause of the others is not known. D and trimming were read from the DNA, whereas the V and J calls and clone size are those reported in that table. Recorded for this sample are around 190,000 clones; approximately 85% of them occurred a single time. Of the sample, roughly 8.2% is held by the ten largest clones.

Material: peripheral blood. The origin of this receptor is an older woman with acute or convalescent COVID-19. The chain is assembled from TRBV3-1 (or the pseudogene TRBV3-2) and TRBJ1-6; a tentative D call is TRBD1 (6 bases match). The CDR3 region reads CASSVRAGARDSPLHF. The DNA is as follows: TGTGCCAGCAGCGTAAGGGCAGGGGCGCGGGATTCACCCCTCCACTTT.